The 24 T cell receptor beta chains below were found in one sample sequenced in a study of cytomegalovirus exposure and HLA in healthy donors (dated by TCRdb to 2016 to 2017). Preparation of the library involved the immunoSEQ multiplex PCR assay. For the multiplex PCR, a mixture combining 60 forward primers for TCR Vbeta segments and 13 reverse primers for TCR Jbeta segments was used. Here the immuneACCESS table is served through TCRdb, limited to in-frame sequences with V and J called. Missing clones are a known gap in these copies; in checked studies unresolved V genes cover under half, and the rest lacks a known reason. The sample contains about 200,000 clones, about 70% of them found a single time. The top ten clonotypes cover 1.5% to 2% of the sample. The sequenced material came from PBMCs. These receptors came from a woman in her twenties or thirties in good health and CMV-seronegative.

The chain carries TRBV10-3 and TRBJ2-3, with 9 bases identical to TRBD1. The CDR3 runs to 15 residues. Trimming cost V 4 bases and J 2 bases; bases outside gene matches: 4. The germline V gene has CDR1 ENHRY and CDR2 SYGVKD. CDR3 loop: CAISAGTGNTDTQYF. CDR3 nucleotide sequence: TGTGCCATCAGTGCCGGGACAGGGAACACAGATACGCAGTATTTT.

V gene TRBV29-1 combines with J gene TRBJ1-2; D is unclear. This CDR3 has 13 amino acids. The V gene lost 5 bases and the J gene lost 3 bases, with 13 bases spanning the gap. From germline, CDR1 is SQVTM and CDR2 ANQGSEA. The CDR3 DNA is TGCAGCGTTTCAGTGGGAGGAGACTATGGCTACACCTTC. It specifies CSVSVGGDYGYTF.

This chain connects TRBV19 to TRBJ1-5; 10 nucleotides match TRBD1. J lost 8 bases, V lost 7 bases, and 11 bases had no gene match. This CDR3 region has 15 residues. CDR1 and CDR2 from the germline V gene are LNHDA and SQIVND (reference sequence). The CDR3 DNA sequence: TGTGCCAGTATCCTGGACAGGGGGGCCGGAAAGCCCCAGCATTTT. It encodes CASILDRGAGKPQHF.

CDR3 amino acids: CASSPGHNSYEQYF. The CDR3, as DNA: TGTGCCAGCTCACCGGGACACAATTCCTACGAGCAGTACTTC. This chain joins TRBV18 and TRBJ2-7, with a possible D match to TRBD1 (6 bases). The V end lost 3 bases, the J end lost 1 base, and 10 bases lay between the germline ends. Germline assignment: CDR1 KGHSH and CDR2 LQKENI. The CDR3 runs to 14 residues.

The CDR3 spells CASSQDSLLSYNEQFF. CDR3 nucleotide sequence: TGTGCCAGCAGTCAAGACTCCCTCCTCTCCTACAATGAGCAGTTCTTC. This chain links TRBV25-1 with TRBJ2-1; D is ambiguous. Trimming took off 5 bases at V and 0 bases at J, with 14 bases between the two ends. This CDR3 has 16 amino acids. Germline V gene data show CDR1 as MGHDK and CDR2 as SYGVNS.

V usage is TRBV27 and J usage is TRBJ1-1; D is possibly TRBD1 (6 bases). The V and J ends lost 5 bases and 1 base respectively, with 11 bases between them. Germline lookup yields CDR1 MNHEY and CDR2 SMNVEV (reference sequence). This CDR3 contains 14 residues. The CDR3 loop is CASSHRDTNTEAFF. The CDR3 coding sequence is TGTGCCAGCAGTCACCGGGACACGAACACTGAAGCTTTCTTT.

V is TRBV10-3 and J is TRBJ1-1, with D tentatively TRBD1 (6 bases). The CDR3 totals 12 residues. CDR1 ENHRY and CDR2 SYGVKD come from the germline V gene. V lost 5 bases and J 4 bases, leaving 8 bases between the germline ends. The CDR3 loop is CAISSDSTEAFF. DNA of the CDR3: TGTGCCATCAGTTCGGACAGCACTGAAGCTTTCTTT.

V usage is TRBV2 and J usage is TRBJ2-2; D perhaps matches TRBD1 (6 bases). V lost 7 bases to trimming and J lost 2 bases, with 8 bases between them. The CDR3 is made up of 13 amino acids. Per germline, CDR1 SNHLY and CDR2 FYNNEI. The CDR3 loop is CASKGGNTGELFF. The CDR3 region has the DNA TGTGCCAGCAAAGGGGGAAACACCGGGGAGCTGTTTTTT.

The V call is TRBV9, the J call TRBJ2-7; TRBD1 aligns across 7 bases. The CDR3 consists of 15 residues. J was trimmed by 3 bases and V by 4 bases; bases with no gene match: 10. Germline CDR1 and CDR2: SGDLS and YYNGEE. The CDR3 region is CASSPQTGISYEQYF. The CDR3, as DNA: TGTGCCAGCAGCCCCCAGACAGGGATAAGCTACGAGCAGTACTTC.

In this sample, this clone turned up a few times. This chain uses TRBV4-2 with TRBJ1-3; D is perhaps TRBD1 (6 bases). The germline CDR1 and CDR2 sequences are LGHNA and YNFKEQ. The CDR3 has 16 amino acids. The V end lost 2 bases, the J end lost 0 bases, and 11 bases lay between the germline ends. CDR3 in DNA: TGTGCCAGCAGCCAAATGGACAGTTTCTCTGGAAACACCATATATTTT. As protein: CASSQMDSFSGNTIYF.

This clone was observed a single time. This chain uses TRBV5-1 with TRBJ2-5; 7 bases align to TRBD1. Germline CDR1 and CDR2: SGHRS and YFSETQ. This CDR3 is built from 16 residues. J lost 4 bases, V lost 4 bases, and 13 bases had no gene match. CDR3 amino acids: CASSQGQAPPTETQYF. In DNA, the CDR3 is TGCGCCAGCAGCCAAGGACAGGCCCCCCCCACAGAGACCCAGTACTTC.

The chain recombines TRBV2 with TRBJ2-5; 11 nucleotides align to TRBD2. Trimming at V came to 6 bases and at J to 10 bases, leaving 10 bases not matched to a gene. CDR3 length: 14 residues. Germline V gene lookup returns CDR1 SNHLY and CDR2 FYNNEI. CDR3 sequence (DNA): TGTGCCAGCAGGGCTGGGACTAGCGGTGTAGTCCAGTACTTC. Protein sequence: CASRAGTSGVVQYF.

This clone has more than one count but fewer than ten. The J gene is TRBJ2-5, the V gene TRBV5-4, with 13 bases aligning to TRBD2. The V segment lost 4 bases and the J segment 0 bases; nucleotides outside the gene matches: 6. Germline V gene lookup returns CDR1 SGHNT and CDR2 YYREEE (reference sequence). The CDR3 consists of 17 residues. CDR3 coding DNA: TGTGCCAGCAGCCGACTAGCGGGGGGCGAAAACCAAGAGACCCAGTACTTC. This sequence encodes CASSRLAGGENQETQYF.

This sequence joins TRBV6-4 and TRBJ2-7; 9 bases align to TRBD1. The J segment lost 6 bases and the V segment lost 5 bases, leaving 8 bases of the junction unmatched. The CDR3 is 14 amino acids. Germline-derived CDR1 and CDR2 are MRHNA and SNTAGT. Written as DNA, the CDR3 is TGTGCCAGCAGTCCGGGACAGGGTTTAAGCGAGCAGTACTTC. Its protein is CASSPGQGLSEQYF.

CDR3 bases: TGTGCCAGCAGCAGCGGGACAGGGGTGGTAGAGACCCAGTACTTC. Protein sequence: CASSSGTGVVETQYF. This chain connects TRBV7-9 to TRBJ2-5, with 10 bases lining up with TRBD1. The CDR3 is made up of 15 amino acids. Germline-derived CDR1 and CDR2 are SEHNR and FQNEAQ (reference sequence). The ends lost 5 bases at V and 4 bases at J; junction bases unmatched: 7.

The J gene is TRBJ2-1, the V gene TRBV9; 10 bases fit TRBD2. This CDR3 has 15 amino acids. After removal of 3 bases from V and 9 bases from J, the junction contained 9 bases not matched to a gene. Germline V gene data show CDR1 as SGDLS and CDR2 as YYNGEE. CDR3 loop: CASSALAGEGREQFF. In DNA form, the CDR3 reads TGTGCCAGCAGCGCCCTAGCGGGGGAGGGACGTGAGCAGTTCTTC.

This clone was counted once. The chain has TRBV7-9 and TRBJ2-4, with D possibly matching TRBD1 (5 bases). Germline values: CDR1 SEHNR, CDR2 FQNEAQ (reference sequence). The V gene lost 1 base and the J gene lost 0 bases, with 10 bases spanning the gap. This CDR3 spans 16 amino acids. The CDR3 nucleotides are TGTGCCAGCAGCTTAGAACCAGGGATAGCCAAAAACATTCAGTACTTC. Its translation: CASSLEPGIAKNIQYF.

This chain links TRBV27 with TRBJ2-1; the match to TRBD1 covers 12 bases. The CDR3 spans 19 residues. Germline CDR1 reads MNHEY; CDR2 reads SMNVEV (reference sequence). The J segment lost 0 bases and the V segment lost 5 bases, leaving 11 bases of the junction unmatched. CDR3 coding DNA: TGTGCCAGCAGTCCCTTCCCCCGGGACAGGGGGCTCTCCTACAATGAGCAGTTCTTC. This translates into CASSPFPRDRGLSYNEQFF.

The chain combines TRBV7-6 with TRBJ2-1; D possibly corresponds to TRBD2 (5 bases). V was cut by 3 bases and J by 0 bases, with 30 bases left in between. The germline V gene encodes CDR1 SGHVS and CDR2 FNYEAQ. The CDR3 length is 22 residues. Written as DNA, the CDR3 is TGTGCCAGCAGCTTGTACCCAAAAGAAACCGCCCTAGCAGCAATCTCCTACAATGAGCAGTTCTTC. This encodes CASSLYPKETALAAISYNEQFF.

The chain combines TRBV7-2 with TRBJ2-2, with 9 bases aligning to TRBD2. Germline CDR1 SGHTA, CDR2 FQGNSA. The V gene end was trimmed by 1 base and the J gene end by 4 bases; junction bases not matched to a gene: 7. This CDR3 contains 17 residues. In DNA, the CDR3 is TGTGCCAGCAGCTTAGTGGCTAGCGGGGTGGGCACCGGGGAGCTGTTTTTT. It specifies CASSLVASGVGTGELFF.

This clone was seen more than once but under ten times. The rearrangement uses TRBV7-2 and TRBJ2-7, with 10 nucleotides matching TRBD2. Looked up from germline, CDR1 is SGHTA and CDR2 is FQGNSA. The CDR3 has 19 residues. J was trimmed by 0 bases and V by 1 base; bases with no gene match: 12. Here the CDR3 reads CASSLVGGVAGGNSYEQYF. The DNA of the CDR3 is TGTGCCAGCAGCTTAGTAGGGGGAGTAGCGGGAGGAAACTCCTACGAGCAGTACTTC.

V usage is TRBV5-6 and J usage is TRBJ2-5, with a possible D match to TRBD2 (7 bases). V was shortened by 1 base and J by 5 bases, with 24 bases between the two germline ends. There are 18 residues in the CDR3. Germline CDR1 and CDR2: SGHDT and YYEEEE. In DNA, the CDR3 is TGTGCCAGCAGCTTGAGGGCAGGGGAGGGGCCAAAAAGGGAGACCCAGTACTTC. Its translation is CASSLRAGEGPKRETQYF.

The chain uses TRBV19 and TRBJ2-3; TRBD2 aligns across 14 bases. Per germline, CDR1 LNHDA and CDR2 SQIVND (reference sequence). The V segment lost 5 bases and the J segment 7 bases; nucleotides outside the gene matches: 11. The CDR3 runs 17 residues. The CDR3 region is CASSSPGTSGGYNTQYF. DNA of the CDR3: TGTGCCAGTAGTTCACCCGGGACTAGCGGGGGTTACAATACGCAGTATTTT.

V gene TRBV18 combines with J gene TRBJ1-1; a possible D gene is TRBD1 (6 bases). The CDR3 is 16 amino acids. Germline loops: CDR1 KGHSH, CDR2 LQKENI. V lost 3 bases, J lost 4 bases, and 18 bases lay in between. CDR3 loop: CASSPLAIDRSTEAFF. The CDR3 region has the DNA TGTGCCAGCTCACCCCTCGCGATAGACAGGAGCACTGAAGCTTTCTTT. Combining the CDR3 with reference TRBV18 and TRBJ1-1 gives the whole variable domain NAGVMQNPRHLVRRRGQEARLRCSPMKGHSHVYWYRQLPEEGLKFMVYLQKENIIDESGMPKERFSAEFPKEGPSILRIQQVVRGDSAAYFCASSPLAIDRSTEAFFGQGTRLTVV.